This T cell receptor (beta chain) was obtained from a study of OX40 agonist ivuxolimab in advanced cancers. Comments on this clone: Its antigen is not known.

Germline CDR1 SGDLS, CDR2 YYNGEE. The CDR3 is 16 amino acids. J gave up 6 bases and V 1 base, and 6 bases lay outside the gene matches. Findings and limits, study-wide: On average, CD8+ T cells showed a greater number of expanded clones than CD4+. What antigens the expanded peripheral T cells recognized was never established.

Collection of blood occurred at baseline, at cycle 4 day 1, and at cycle 7 day 1. TCRdb keeps only in-frame clones here, not all; method: immunoSEQ multiplex PCR. Altogether 20,000 to 30,000 clones are present, approximately 91% being singletons, with the ten largest covering about 47%. The rearrangement uses TRBV9 and TRBJ2-2; 10 bases fit TRBD1. The sequencing here drew on CD4+ or CD8+ T cells sorted from blood, taken in a trial of the OX40 agonist ivuxolimab. The TCR comes from an adult with an advanced solid tumor such as melanoma, head and neck, liver or kidney cancer. For the CDR3, the DNA is TGTGCCAGCAGCGTAAGGGACAGGGGATCACCCGGGGAGCTGTTTTTT. The encoded protein is CASSVRDRGSPGELFF.